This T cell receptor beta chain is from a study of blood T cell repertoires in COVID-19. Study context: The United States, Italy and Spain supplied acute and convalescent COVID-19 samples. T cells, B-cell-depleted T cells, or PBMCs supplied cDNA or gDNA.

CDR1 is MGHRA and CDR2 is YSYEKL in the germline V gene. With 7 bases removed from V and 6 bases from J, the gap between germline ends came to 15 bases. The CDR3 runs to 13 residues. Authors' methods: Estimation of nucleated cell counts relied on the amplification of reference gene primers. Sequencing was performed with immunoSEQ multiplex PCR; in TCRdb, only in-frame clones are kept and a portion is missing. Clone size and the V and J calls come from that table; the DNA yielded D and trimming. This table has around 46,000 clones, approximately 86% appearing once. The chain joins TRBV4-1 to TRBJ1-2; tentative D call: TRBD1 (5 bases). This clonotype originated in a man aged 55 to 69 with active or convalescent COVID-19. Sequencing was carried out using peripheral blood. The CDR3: CASNLGGYNGYTF. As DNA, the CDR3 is TGCGCCAGCAATTTGGGGGGTTATAATGGCTACACCTTC.